This TCR beta chain is drawn from a study of blood T cells in healthy people across ages (dated by TCRdb to between 2014 and 2016). For the study in its entirety: In model experiments, template switching captured roughly one uniquely barcoded TCR beta cDNA molecule for every two T cells. To track age-related changes in TCR beta repertoire diversity, the study relied on deep sequencing normalized with unique cDNA molecular identifiers. The donors were split into four age groups: young (average around 16 years), middle-aged (roughly 39), aged (roughly 65) and long-lived (under 90). To avoid experimental bias, donors of different ages were distributed randomly across sequencing lanes. Using the same blood draw, the study looked at two additional independent replicas of 1 million unique cDNA reads for two donors, one aged 18 to 30 and the other aged 80 or older. General findings and caveats noted by the study authors: Estimates of total diversity based on one million sequenced T cells were regarded as lower bounds and as underestimates. Compared with the aged group, the long-lived group had more naive CD4+ T cells, fewer expanded clones and increased TCR diversity, suggesting age selection. As age increased, observed TCR beta diversity per million T cells dropped in a roughly linear way, and a significant reduction was already evident by age 40. Because donor CMV infection status was unknown, age-related changes in expanded clonotypes were potentially confounded. The percentage of naive T cells measured by flow cytometry correlated strongly with observed TCR beta diversity. Bulk unsorted PBMC profiling prevented conclusive comparison of naive and antigen-experienced compartments.

A word on this clonotype: The antigen it recognizes is unknown. Base quality data are lacking; no much larger clone is found one base away.

The donors were roughly 38 Caucasian individuals from Russia, aged roughly 6 to 100 years, who were systemically healthy. Each donor gave 8 to 10 milliliters of peripheral blood, collected into EDTA-treated Vacutainer tubes. Ficoll-Paque density-gradient centrifugation was used to isolate PBMCs, with at least 7 million per sample. Trizol reagent was used to extract total RNA from the PBMCs, yielding at least 5.5 micrograms per sample. The percentages of naive CD45RAhigh/CD27high T cells were determined by flow cytometry on a PBMC aliquot from every donor. The CDR3 measures 15 amino acids from cysteine to phenylalanine. The kept DNA is CDR3 alone, 45 bases in frame from the first base. Library preparation employed 5' RACE. The instrument was an Illumina HiSeq 2500. The second PCR ran for roughly 7 to 11 cycles and used a J-beta primer mix along with a sample-barcoded 5' primer. A unique molecular identifier was introduced onto each TCR beta cDNA molecule by a template-switch 5' adaptor carrying 12 random nucleotides. Each sample yielded at least 3 million CDR3-containing paired-end reads. First-strand cDNA synthesis was performed from all RNA using the Mint cDNA synthesis kit, with priming by a TRBC-specific oligonucleotide. Following uracil-DNA glycosylase treatment, a first 18-cycle PCR with universal primers M1SS and BC2_uni_R was performed on all cDNA. In the paper's pipeline: For normalization, 1 million high-quality reads were randomly selected from each sample, with every read carrying a distinct molecular identifier. Instead of being binned into consensus sequences, reads that shared molecular identifiers were thrown out. MiTCR, run with a Q25 quality threshold and the strictest error-elimination algorithm, handled CDR3 identification, clonotype clustering and error correction. A nonparametric unseen species model with Euler transformation was used to estimate a lower bound on total TCR beta diversity. The public reads were run again by TCRdb, first through fastp at Q25 and then through MiXCR, and only productive beta chains were kept. Each entry merges the rows of one CDR3 protein and shows their most common DNA and genes. TCRdb assigned the V and J calls; the authors' analysis was not used. Here the sample has 800,000 to 1,000,000 distinct CDR3 sequences; 40% to 60% occur a single time. In total, the top ten clones hold around 15% of the sample.

The rearranged chain carries TRBV21-1 and TRBJ2-7; TRBD1 reflects the table's D call only, with no check against the DNA. TRBV21-1 is a pseudogene. The source material was blood. This clonotype was obtained from a man aged 25 to 40 in good health. The DNA sequence is as follows: TGTGCCAGCTTTACCGGGGCGGGGAGCTCCTACGAGCAGTACTTC. It translates to CASFTGAGSSYEQYF.